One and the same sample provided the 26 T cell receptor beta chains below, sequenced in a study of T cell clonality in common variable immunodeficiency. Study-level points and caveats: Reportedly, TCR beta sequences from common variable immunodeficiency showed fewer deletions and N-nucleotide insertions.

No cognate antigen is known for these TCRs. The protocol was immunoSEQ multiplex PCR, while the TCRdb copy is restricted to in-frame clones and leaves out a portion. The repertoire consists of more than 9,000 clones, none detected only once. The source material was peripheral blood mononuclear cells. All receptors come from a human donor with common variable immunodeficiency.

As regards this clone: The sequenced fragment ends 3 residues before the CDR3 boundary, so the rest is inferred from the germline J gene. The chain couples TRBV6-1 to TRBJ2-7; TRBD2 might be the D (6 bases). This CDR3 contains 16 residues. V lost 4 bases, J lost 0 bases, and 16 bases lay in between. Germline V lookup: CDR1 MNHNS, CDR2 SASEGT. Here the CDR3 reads CASSGGWGVSSYEQYF. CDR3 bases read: TGTGCCAGCAGTGGTGGATGGGGGGTGAGCTCCTACGAG.

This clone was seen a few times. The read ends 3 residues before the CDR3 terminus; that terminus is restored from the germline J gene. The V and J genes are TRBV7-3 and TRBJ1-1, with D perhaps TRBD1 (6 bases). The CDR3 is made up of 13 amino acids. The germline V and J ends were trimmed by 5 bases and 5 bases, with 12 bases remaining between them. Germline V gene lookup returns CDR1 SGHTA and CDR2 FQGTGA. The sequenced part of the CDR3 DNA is TGTGCCAGCAGCAAAACAGGGAGTACTGAA. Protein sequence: CASSKTGSTE. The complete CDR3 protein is CASSKTGSTEAFF.

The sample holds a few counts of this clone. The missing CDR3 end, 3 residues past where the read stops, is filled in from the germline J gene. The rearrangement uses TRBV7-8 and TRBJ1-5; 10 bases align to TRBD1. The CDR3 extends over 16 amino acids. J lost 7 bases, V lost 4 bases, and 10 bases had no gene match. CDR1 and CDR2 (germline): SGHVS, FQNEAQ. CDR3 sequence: CASSSSRTGGHQPQHF. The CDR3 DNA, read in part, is TGTGCCAGCAGCTCATCCCGGACAGGGGGTCACCAGCCC.

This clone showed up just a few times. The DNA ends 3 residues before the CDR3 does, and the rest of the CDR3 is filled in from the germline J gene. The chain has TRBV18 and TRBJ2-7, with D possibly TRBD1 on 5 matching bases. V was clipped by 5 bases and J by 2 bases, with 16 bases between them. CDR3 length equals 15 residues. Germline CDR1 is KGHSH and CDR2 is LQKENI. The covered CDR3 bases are TGTGCCAGCTCAGCCTCCCGGACACAGACCTACGAG. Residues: CASSASRTQTYE. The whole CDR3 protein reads CASSASRTQTYEQYF.

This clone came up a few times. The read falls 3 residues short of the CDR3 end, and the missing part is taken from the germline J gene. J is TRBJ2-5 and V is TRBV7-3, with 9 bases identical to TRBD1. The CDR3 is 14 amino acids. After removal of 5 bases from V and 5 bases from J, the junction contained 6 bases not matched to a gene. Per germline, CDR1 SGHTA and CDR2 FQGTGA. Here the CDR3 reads CASSPGQGRETQYF. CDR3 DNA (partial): TGTGCCAGCAGCCCGGGACAGGGTAGGGAGACC.

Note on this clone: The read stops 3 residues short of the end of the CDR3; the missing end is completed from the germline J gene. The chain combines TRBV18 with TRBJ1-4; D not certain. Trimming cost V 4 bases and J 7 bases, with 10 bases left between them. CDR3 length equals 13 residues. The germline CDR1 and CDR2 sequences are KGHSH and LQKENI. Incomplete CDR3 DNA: TGTGCCAGCTCACTCCATCCGGGTGAAAAA. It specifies CASSLHPGEK. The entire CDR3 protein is CASSLHPGEKLFF.

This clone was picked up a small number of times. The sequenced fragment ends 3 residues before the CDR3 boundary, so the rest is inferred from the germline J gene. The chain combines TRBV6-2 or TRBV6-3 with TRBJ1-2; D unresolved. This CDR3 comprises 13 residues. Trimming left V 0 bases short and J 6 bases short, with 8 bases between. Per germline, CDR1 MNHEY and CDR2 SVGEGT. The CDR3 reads CASSYSRVDGYTF. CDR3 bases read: TGTGCCAGCAGTTACTCACGGGTTGATGGC.

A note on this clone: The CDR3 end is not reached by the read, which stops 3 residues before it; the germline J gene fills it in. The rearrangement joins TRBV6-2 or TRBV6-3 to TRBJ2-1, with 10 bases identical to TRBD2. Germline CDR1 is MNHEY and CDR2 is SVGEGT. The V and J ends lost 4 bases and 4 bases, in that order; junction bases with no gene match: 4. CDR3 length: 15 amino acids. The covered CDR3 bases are TGTGCCAGCAGTTTCACTAGCGGGGCGTACAATGAG. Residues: CASSFTSGAYNE. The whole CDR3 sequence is CASSFTSGAYNEQFF.

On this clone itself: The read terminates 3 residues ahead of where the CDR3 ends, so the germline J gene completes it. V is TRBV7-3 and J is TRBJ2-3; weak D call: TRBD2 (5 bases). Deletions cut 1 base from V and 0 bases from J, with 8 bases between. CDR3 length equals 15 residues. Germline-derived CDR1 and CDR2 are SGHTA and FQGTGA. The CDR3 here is CASSLNLASTDTQYF. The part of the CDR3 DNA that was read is TGTGCCAGCAGCTTAAATCTAGCTAGCACAGATACG.

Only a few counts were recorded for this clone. The sequenced CDR3 bases are TGTGCCTGGAGCCCTAGCGGGAGAGTGGTCGGGGAG. Translating gives CAWSPSGRVVGE. The full CDR3 protein reads CAWSPSGRVVGELFF. The V and J genes are TRBV30 and TRBJ2-2; 10 positions agree with TRBD2. The DNA ends 3 residues before the CDR3 does, and the rest of the CDR3 is filled in from the germline J gene. Germline V gene sequence: CDR1 GTSNPN, CDR2 SVGIG (reference sequence). J gave up 7 bases and V 3 bases, and 8 bases lay outside the gene matches. The CDR3 has 15 residues.

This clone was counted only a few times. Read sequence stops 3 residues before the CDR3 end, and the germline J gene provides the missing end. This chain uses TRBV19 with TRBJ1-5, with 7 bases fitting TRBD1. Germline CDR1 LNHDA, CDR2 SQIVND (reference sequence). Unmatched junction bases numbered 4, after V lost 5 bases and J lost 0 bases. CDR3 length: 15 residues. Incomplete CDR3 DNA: TGTGCCAGTAGTCCGGACAGGAATAGCAATCAGCCC. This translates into CASSPDRNSNQP. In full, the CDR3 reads CASSPDRNSNQPQHF.

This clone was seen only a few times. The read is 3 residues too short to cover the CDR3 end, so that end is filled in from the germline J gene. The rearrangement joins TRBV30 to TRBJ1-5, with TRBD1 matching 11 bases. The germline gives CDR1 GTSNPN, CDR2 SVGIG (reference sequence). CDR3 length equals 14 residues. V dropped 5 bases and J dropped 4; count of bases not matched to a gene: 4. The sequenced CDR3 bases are TGTGCCTGGGATGGGACAGGGGGAAATCAGCCC. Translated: CAWDGTGGNQP. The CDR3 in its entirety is CAWDGTGGNQPQHF.

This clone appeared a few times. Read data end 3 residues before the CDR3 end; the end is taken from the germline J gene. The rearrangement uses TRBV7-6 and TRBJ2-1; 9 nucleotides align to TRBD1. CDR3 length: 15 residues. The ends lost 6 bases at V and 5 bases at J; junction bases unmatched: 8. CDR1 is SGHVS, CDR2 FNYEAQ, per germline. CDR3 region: CASRDRGTGHNEQFF. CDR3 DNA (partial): TGTGCCAGCAGAGACAGGGGGACTGGACACAATGAG.

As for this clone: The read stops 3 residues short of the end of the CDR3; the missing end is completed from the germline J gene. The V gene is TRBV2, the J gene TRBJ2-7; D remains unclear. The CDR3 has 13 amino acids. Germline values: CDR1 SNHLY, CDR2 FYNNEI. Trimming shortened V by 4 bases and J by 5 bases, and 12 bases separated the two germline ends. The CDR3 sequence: CASSAVDPDEQYF. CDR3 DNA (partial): TGTGCCAGCAGTGCGGTCGATCCGGACGAG.

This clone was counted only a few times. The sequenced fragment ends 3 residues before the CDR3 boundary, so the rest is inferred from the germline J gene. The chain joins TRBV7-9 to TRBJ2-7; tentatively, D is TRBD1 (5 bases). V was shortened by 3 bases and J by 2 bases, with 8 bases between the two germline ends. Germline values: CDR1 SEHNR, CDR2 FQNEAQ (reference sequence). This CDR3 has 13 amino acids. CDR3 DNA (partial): TGTGCCAGCAGCTTTATAGGGGCCTACGAG. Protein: CASSFIGAYE. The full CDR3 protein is CASSFIGAYEQYF.

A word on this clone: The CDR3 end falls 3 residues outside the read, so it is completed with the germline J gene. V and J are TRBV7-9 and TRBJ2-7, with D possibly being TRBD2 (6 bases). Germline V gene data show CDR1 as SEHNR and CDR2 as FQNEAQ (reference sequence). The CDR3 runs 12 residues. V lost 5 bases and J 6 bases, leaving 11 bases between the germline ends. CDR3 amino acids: CASSVTSREQYF. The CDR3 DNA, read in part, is TGTGCCAGCAGCGTTACTAGCCGCGAG. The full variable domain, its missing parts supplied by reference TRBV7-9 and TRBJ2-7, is DTGVSQNPRHKITKRGQNVTFRCDPISEHNRLYWYRQTLGQGPEFLTYFQNEAQLEKSRLLSDRFSAERPKGSFSTLEIQRTEQGDSAMYLCASSVTSREQYFGPGTRLTVT.

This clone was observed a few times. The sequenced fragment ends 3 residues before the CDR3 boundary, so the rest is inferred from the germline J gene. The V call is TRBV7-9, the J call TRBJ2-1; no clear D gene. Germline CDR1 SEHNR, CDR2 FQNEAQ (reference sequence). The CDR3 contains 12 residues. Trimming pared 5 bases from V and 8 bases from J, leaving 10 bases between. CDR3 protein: CASSPFSHEQFF. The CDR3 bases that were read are TGTGCCAGCAGCCCCTTTAGTCATGAG.

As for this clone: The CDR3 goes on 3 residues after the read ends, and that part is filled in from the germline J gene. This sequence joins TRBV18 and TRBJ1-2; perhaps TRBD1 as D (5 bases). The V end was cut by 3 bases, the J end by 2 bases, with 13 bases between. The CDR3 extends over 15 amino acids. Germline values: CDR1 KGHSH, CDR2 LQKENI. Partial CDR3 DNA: TGTGCCAGCTCACCGTCTACAGGACACAACTATGGC. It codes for CASSPSTGHNYG. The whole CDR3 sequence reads CASSPSTGHNYGYTF. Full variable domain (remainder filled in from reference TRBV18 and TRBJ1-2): NAGVMQNPRHLVRRRGQEARLRCSPMKGHSHVYWYRQLPEEGLKFMVYLQKENIIDESGMPKERFSAEFPKEGPSILRIQQVVRGDSAAYFCASSPSTGHNYGYTFGSGTRLTVV.

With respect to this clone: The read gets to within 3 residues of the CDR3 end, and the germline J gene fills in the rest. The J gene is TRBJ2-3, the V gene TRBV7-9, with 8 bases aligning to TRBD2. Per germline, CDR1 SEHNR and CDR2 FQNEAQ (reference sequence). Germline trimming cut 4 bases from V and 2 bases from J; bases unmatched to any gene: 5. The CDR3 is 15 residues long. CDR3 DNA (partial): TGTGCCAGCAGCTGGATAGCGGGGCACACAGATACG. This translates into CASSWIAGHTDT. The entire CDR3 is CASSWIAGHTDTQYF. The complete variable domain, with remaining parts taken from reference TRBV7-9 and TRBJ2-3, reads DTGVSQNPRHKITKRGQNVTFRCDPISEHNRLYWYRQTLGQGPEFLTYFQNEAQLEKSRLLSDRFSAERPKGSFSTLEIQRTEQGDSAMYLCASSWIAGHTDTQYFGPGTRLTVL.

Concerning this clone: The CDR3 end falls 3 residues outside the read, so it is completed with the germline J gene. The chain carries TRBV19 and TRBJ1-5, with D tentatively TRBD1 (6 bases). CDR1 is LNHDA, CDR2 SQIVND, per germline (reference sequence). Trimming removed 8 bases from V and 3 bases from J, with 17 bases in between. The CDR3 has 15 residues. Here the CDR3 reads CASLRGAGANQPQHF. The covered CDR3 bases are TGTGCCAGTCTACGGGGGGCAGGGGCCAATCAGCCC.

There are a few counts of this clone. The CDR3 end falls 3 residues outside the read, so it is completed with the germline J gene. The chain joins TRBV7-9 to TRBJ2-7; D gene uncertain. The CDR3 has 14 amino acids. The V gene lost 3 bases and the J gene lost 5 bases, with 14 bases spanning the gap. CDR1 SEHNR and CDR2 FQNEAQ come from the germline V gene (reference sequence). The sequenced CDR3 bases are TGTGCCAGCAGCTTCTCAGGAGTCCATCACGAG. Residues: CASSFSGVHHE. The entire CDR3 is CASSFSGVHHEQYF.

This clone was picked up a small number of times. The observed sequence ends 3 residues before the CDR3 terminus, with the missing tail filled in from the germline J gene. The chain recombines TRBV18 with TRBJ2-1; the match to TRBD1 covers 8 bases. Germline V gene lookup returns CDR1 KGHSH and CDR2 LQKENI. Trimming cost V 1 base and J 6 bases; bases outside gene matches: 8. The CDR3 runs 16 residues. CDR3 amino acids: CASSPLGQGLGNEQFF. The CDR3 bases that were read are TGTGCCAGCTCACCACTCGGACAGGGCCTCGGCAATGAG.

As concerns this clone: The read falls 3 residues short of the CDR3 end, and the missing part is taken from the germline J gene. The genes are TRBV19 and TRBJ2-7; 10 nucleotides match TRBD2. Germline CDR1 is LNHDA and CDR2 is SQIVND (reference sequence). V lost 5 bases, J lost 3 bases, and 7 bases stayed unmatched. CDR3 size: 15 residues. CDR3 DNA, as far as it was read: TGTGCCAGTAGTCTTTCTAGCGGGAGTGTCTACGAG. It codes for CASSLSSGSVYE. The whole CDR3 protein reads CASSLSSGSVYEQYF.

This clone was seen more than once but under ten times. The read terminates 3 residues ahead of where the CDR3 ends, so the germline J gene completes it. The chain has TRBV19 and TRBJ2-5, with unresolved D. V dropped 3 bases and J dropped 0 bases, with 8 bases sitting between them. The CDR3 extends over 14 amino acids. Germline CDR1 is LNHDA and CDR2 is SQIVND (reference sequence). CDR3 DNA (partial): TGTGCCAGTAGTATCAAAGGGTACCAAGAGACC. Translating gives CASSIKGYQET. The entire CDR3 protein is CASSIKGYQETQYF.

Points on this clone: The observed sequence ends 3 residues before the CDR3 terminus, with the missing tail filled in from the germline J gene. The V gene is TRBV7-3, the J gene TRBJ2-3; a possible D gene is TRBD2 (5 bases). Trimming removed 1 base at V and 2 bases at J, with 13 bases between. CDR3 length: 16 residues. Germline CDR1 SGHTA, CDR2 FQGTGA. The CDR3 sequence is CASSLKFQRPTDTQYF. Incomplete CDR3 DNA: TGTGCCAGCAGCTTAAAGTTCCAGCGGCCCACAGATACG.

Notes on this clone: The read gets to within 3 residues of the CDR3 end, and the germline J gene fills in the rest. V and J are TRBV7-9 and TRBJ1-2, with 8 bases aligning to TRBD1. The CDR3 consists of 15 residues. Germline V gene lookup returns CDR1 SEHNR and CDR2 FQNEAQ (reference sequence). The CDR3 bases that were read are TGTGCCAGCAGCTTAGGGACAGGGTATGTGGAAGGC. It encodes CASSLGTGYVEG. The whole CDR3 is CASSLGTGYVEGYTF. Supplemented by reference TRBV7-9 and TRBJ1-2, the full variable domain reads DTGVSQNPRHKITKRGQNVTFRCDPISEHNRLYWYRQTLGQGPEFLTYFQNEAQLEKSRLLSDRFSAERPKGSFSTLEIQRTEQGDSAMYLCASSLGTGYVEGYTFGSGTRLTVV.